The 17 T cell receptor beta chains in this list originate from one sample, sequenced in a study of OX40 agonist ivuxolimab in advanced cancers. TCRdb's copy holds only in-frame clones and misses some; the assay was immunoSEQ multiplex PCR. The sample holds under 80,000 clones, just over 85% seen once. Here the sequenced sample was CD4+ or CD8+ T cells sorted from blood, taken in a trial of the OX40 agonist ivuxolimab. These receptors were obtained from an adult with an advanced solid tumor such as melanoma, head and neck, liver or kidney cancer.

The V gene is TRBV28, the J gene TRBJ1-6; no clear D gene. Trimming removed 9 bases from V and 9 bases from J, with 15 bases in between. The CDR3 runs to 13 residues. CDR1 is MDHEN, CDR2 SYDVKM, per germline. CDR3 residues: CASKREGGSPLHF. The CDR3, as DNA: TGTGCCAGTAAACGGGAGGGCGGTTCACCCCTCCACTTT.

The chain employs TRBV4-1 and TRBJ2-5; D remains ambiguous. Germline V CDR1 and CDR2: MGHRA, YSYEKL. CDR3 length equals 16 residues. V lost 1 base to trimming and J lost 1 base, with 13 bases between them. Written as DNA, the CDR3 is TGCGCCAGCAGCCAAGTAGTCGTCGAGTTCCAAGAGACCCAGTACTTC. Translation: CASSQVVVEFQETQYF.

The rearrangement links TRBV11-2 to TRBJ2-5, with 8 nucleotides matching TRBD1. CDR3 length: 15 residues. The germline gives CDR1 SGHAT, CDR2 FQNNGV. With V trimmed by 1 base and J by 5 bases, 6 bases remained unmatched. The CDR3 spells CASSLVQGAWETQYF. The CDR3 DNA is TGTGCCAGCAGCTTAGTTCAGGGGGCATGGGAGACCCAGTACTTC.

The J gene is TRBJ2-3, the V gene TRBV5-1, with 9 positions matching TRBD1. The V segment lost 7 bases and the J segment 5 bases; nucleotides outside the gene matches: 8. The CDR3 loop spans 14 amino acids. Germline CDR1 SGHRS, CDR2 YFSETQ. As DNA, the CDR3 is TGCGCCAGCGGACAGGGGACCGGAGTAGATACGCAGTATTTT. Protein product: CASGQGTGVDTQYF.

CDR3 region: CASSAGGGSYEQYF. CDR3 sequence (DNA): TGTGCCAGCAGCGCGGGGGGCGGGAGCTACGAGCAGTACTTC. The chain recombines TRBV5-4 with TRBJ2-7; 8 nucleotides align to TRBD2. The J segment lost 3 bases and the V segment lost 4 bases, leaving 6 bases of the junction unmatched. CDR1 is SGHNT, CDR2 YYREEE, per germline (reference sequence). CDR3 length equals 14 residues.

CDR3 amino acids: CASSLAGTEETQYF. CDR3 bases: TGTGCCAGCAGCTTAGCAGGTACAGAAGAGACCCAGTACTTC. The J gene is TRBJ2-5, the V gene TRBV7-9; D not certain. Germline V gene sequence: CDR1 SEHNR, CDR2 FQNEAQ (reference sequence). Deletions cut 0 bases from V and 3 bases from J, with 8 bases between. CDR3 length: 14 amino acids.

The chain employs TRBV7-2 and TRBJ2-1; a possible D gene is TRBD1 (5 bases). CDR1 is SGHTA, CDR2 FQGNSA, per germline. This CDR3 region has 13 residues. Trimming took 5 bases from V and 9 from J, leaving 14 bases between them. The CDR3 loop reads CASSPSQAGEQFF. CDR3 coding DNA: TGTGCCAGCAGCCCATCACAGGCCGGTGAGCAGTTCTTC. The complete variable domain, with remaining parts taken from reference TRBV7-2 and TRBJ2-1, reads GAGVSQSPSNKVTEKGKDVELRCDPISGHTALYWYRQSLGQGLEFLIYFQGNSAPDKSGLPSDRFSAERTGGSVSTLTIQRTQQEDSAVYLCASSPSQAGEQFFGPGTRLTVL.

The sample holds one count of this clone. This rearrangement joins TRBV4-2 to TRBJ2-7; TRBD1 matches at 8 bases. The ends lost 3 bases at V and 3 bases at J; junction bases unmatched: 7. Germline V CDR1 and CDR2: LGHNA, YNFKEQ. This CDR3 has 15 residues. CDR3 nucleotides: TGTGCCAGCAGCCAGGCGACAGGGGCGAGCTACGAGCAGTACTTC. The encoded protein is CASSQATGASYEQYF.

This clone has only one observation. V is TRBV6-5 and J is TRBJ1-2, with D possibly matching TRBD1 (6 bases). The CDR3 runs to 14 residues. Germline lookup yields CDR1 MNHEY and CDR2 SVGAGI. The V gene lost 5 bases and the J gene lost 8 bases, with 18 bases spanning the gap. The CDR3 sequence: CASSVWGGREGYTF. CDR3 in DNA: TGTGCCAGCAGTGTTTGGGGGGGCAGAGAGGGCTACACCTTC.

The chain has TRBV6-5 and TRBJ1-2; TRBD1 aligns across 9 bases. CDR1 MNHEY and CDR2 SVGAGI come from the germline V gene. V was pared by 6 bases and J by 8 bases, with 13 bases of the junction left unmatched. The CDR3 consists of 15 residues. The CDR3 DNA is TGTGCCAGCAGCCCCGCGGGACAGGGACCCTGGGGCTACACCTTC. Residues: CASSPAGQGPWGYTF.

The chain is built from TRBV7-8 and TRBJ1-4; D remains ambiguous. The germline CDR1 and CDR2 sequences are SGHVS and FQNEAQ. CDR3 size: 12 residues. Trimming cost V 1 base and J 8 bases, with 5 bases left between them. This CDR3 is CASSLVTEKLFF. The CDR3 nucleotides read TGTGCCAGCAGCTTAGTGACGGAAAAACTGTTTTTT.

This chain uses TRBV6-5 with TRBJ1-2, with TRBD1 matching over 8 bases. CDR1 is MNHEY, CDR2 SVGAGI, per germline. After removal of 6 bases from V and 8 bases from J, the junction contained 11 bases not matched to a gene. The CDR3 is 14 amino acids. CDR3 coding DNA: TGTGCCAGCAGCGAGCTTGGACAGGGTAGAGGCTACACCTTC. Encoded protein: CASSELGQGRGYTF.

The chain employs TRBV28 and TRBJ2-1, with TRBD1 as a possible D gene (5 bases). Germline V gene lookup returns CDR1 MDHEN and CDR2 SYDVKM. The CDR3 runs to 14 residues. V lost 7 bases and J 5 bases, leaving 15 bases between the germline ends. This chain's CDR3 is CASTPQGSNNEQFF. CDR3 coding DNA: TGTGCCAGCACCCCGCAGGGATCCAACAATGAGCAGTTCTTC.

This clone was recorded only once. This chain uses TRBV2 with TRBJ2-7; D unresolved. In germline, CDR1 is SNHLY, CDR2 FYNNEI. The CDR3 extends over 12 amino acids. The V end was cut by 7 bases, the J end by 0 bases, with 7 bases between. CDR3 in amino acids: CASTEFSYEQYF. CDR3 in DNA: TGTGCCAGCACGGAATTCTCCTACGAGCAGTACTTC.

This chain joins TRBV6-5 and TRBJ1-1, with a weak D call TRBD1 (5 bases). In germline, CDR1 is MNHEY, CDR2 SVGAGI. This CDR3 spans 14 amino acids. The ends were cut back, 7 bases at V and 4 bases at J, with 16 bases in the middle. CDR3 sequence (DNA): TGTGCCAGCACTCCACGGAAGGGGTCCACTGAAGCTTTCTTT. As protein: CASTPRKGSTEAFF.

The chain carries TRBV28 and TRBJ1-2; D gene ambiguous. V lost 6 bases to trimming and J lost 0 bases, with 8 bases between them. The CDR3 is 13 amino acids. Germline V gene sequence: CDR1 MDHEN, CDR2 SYDVKM. In DNA, the CDR3 is TGTGCCAGCAGAAAGGGCCCTAACTATGGCTACACCTTC. Translation: CASRKGPNYGYTF.

The chain combines TRBV7-9 with TRBJ2-5, with 8 bases aligning to TRBD2. The CDR3 sequence is 13 residues long. Germline V gives CDR1 SEHNR, CDR2 FQNEAQ (reference sequence). The trim removed 5 bases at V and 4 bases at J, leaving 3 bases unmatched. This CDR3 is CASSLRGGETQYF. The CDR3 bases are TGTGCCAGCAGCCTCCGGGGGGGAGAGACCCAGTACTTC.